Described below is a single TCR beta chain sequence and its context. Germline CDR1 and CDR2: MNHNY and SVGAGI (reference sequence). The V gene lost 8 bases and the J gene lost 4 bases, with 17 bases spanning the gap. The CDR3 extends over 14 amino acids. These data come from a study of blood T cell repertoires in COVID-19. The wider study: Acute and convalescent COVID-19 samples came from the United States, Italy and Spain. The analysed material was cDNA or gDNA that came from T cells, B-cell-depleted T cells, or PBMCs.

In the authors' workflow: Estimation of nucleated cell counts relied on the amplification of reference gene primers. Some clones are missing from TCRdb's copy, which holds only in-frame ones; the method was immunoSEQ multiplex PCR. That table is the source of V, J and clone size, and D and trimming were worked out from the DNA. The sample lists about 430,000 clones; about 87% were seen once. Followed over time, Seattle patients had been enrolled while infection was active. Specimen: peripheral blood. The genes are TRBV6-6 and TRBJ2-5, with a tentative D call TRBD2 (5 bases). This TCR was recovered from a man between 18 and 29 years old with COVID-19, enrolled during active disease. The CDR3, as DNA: TGTGCCAGCCTCACTCCGGGGTCGGGAGAGACCCAGTACTTC. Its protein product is CASLTPGSGETQYF.